The source of this T cell receptor beta chain is a study of blood T cell repertoires in COVID-19. At the level of the study: Sites in the United States, Italy and Spain provided acute and convalescent COVID-19 samples.

This clone has just one count. With 0 bases removed from V and 0 bases from J, the gap between germline ends came to 11 bases. Germline loops: CDR1 SGHRS, CDR2 YFSETQ. The CDR3 has 16 residues. In the authors' methods: Amplifying reference gene primers gave estimates of nucleated cell counts. TCRdb keeps only in-frame clones here, not all; method: immunoSEQ multiplex PCR. That table gives V, J and clone size, and the DNA gave D and trimming. The table has some 110,000 clones, around 86% seen once. The source material was peripheral blood. The TCR was taken from a man between 40 and 49 years old with acute or convalescent COVID-19. The genes are TRBV5-1 and TRBJ2-3, with D hard to call. The CDR3 nucleotides read TGCGCCAGCAGCTTGGGGTTTGGGCTGAGCACAGATACGCAGTATTTT. This gives the protein CASSLGFGLSTDTQYF.